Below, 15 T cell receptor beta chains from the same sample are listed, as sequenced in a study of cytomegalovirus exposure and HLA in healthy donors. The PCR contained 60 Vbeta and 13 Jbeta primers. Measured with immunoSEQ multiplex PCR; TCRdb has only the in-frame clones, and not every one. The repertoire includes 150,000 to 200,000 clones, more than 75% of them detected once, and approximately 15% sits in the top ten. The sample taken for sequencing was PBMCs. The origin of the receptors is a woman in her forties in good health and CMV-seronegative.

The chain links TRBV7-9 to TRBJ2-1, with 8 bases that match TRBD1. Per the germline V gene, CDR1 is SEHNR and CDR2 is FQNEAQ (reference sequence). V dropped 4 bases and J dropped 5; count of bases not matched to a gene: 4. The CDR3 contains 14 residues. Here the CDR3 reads CASSSKDRDNEQFF. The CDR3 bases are TGTGCCAGCAGCTCAAAGGACAGGGACAATGAGCAGTTCTTC.

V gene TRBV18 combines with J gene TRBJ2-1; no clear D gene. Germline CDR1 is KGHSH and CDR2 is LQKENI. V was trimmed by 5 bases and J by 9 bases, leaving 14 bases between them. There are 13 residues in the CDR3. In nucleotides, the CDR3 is TGTGCCAGCTCAGTCCTTAATCTCGGTGAGCAGTTCTTC. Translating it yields CASSVLNLGEQFF.

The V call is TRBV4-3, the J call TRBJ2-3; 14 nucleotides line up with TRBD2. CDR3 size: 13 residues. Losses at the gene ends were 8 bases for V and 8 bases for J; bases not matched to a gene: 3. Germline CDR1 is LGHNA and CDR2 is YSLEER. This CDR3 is CASGTSGGGTQYF. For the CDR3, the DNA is TGCGCCAGCGGGACTAGCGGGGGAGGTACGCAGTATTTT.

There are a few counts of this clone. CDR3 DNA sequence: TGTGCCAGCACCGAGACTAGAGGGCCGGCGGACATTCAGTACTTC. Its translation: CASTETRGPADIQYF. V gene TRBV6-1 combines with J gene TRBJ2-4, with D possibly TRBD2 on 6 matching bases. Trimming removed 7 bases at V and 8 bases at J, with 21 bases between. Germline CDR1 is MNHNS and CDR2 is SASEGT. The CDR3 covers 15 residues.

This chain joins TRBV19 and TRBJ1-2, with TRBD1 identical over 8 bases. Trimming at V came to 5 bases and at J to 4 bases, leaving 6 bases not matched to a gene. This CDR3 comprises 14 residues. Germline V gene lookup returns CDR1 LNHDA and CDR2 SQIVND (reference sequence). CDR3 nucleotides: TGTGCCAGTAGTCCGACGGGACAGGCCTATGGCTACACCTTC. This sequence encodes CASSPTGQAYGYTF.

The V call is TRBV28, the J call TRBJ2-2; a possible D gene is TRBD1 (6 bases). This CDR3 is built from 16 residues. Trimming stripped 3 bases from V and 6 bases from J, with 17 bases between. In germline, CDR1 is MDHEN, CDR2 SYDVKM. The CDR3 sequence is CASSFYRVDPPGELFF. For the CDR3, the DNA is TGTGCCAGCAGTTTTTACAGGGTAGATCCCCCCGGGGAGCTGTTTTTT. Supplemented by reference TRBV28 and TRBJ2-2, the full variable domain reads DVKVTQSSRYLVKRTGEKVFLECVQDMDHENMFWYRQDPGLGLRLIYFSYDVKMKEKGDIPEGYSVSREKKERFSLILESASTNQTSMYLCASSFYRVDPPGELFFGEGSRLTVL.

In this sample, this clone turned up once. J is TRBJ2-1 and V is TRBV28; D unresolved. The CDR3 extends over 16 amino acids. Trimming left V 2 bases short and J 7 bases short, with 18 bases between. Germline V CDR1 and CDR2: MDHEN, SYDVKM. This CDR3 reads CASSLNLRSGKNEQFF. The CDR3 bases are TGTGCCAGCAGTTTAAATCTTCGGTCGGGTAAGAATGAGCAGTTCTTC.

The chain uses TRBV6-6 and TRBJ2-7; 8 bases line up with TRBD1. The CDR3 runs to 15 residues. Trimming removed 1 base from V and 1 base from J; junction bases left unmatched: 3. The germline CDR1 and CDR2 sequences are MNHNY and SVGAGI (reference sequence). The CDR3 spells CASSYLGQASYEQYF. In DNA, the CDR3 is TGTGCCAGCAGTTACTTGGGACAGGCTTCCTACGAGCAGTACTTC.

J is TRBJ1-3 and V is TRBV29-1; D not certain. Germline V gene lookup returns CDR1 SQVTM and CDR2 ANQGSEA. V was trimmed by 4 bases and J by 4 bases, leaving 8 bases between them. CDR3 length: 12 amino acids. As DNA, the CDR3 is TGCAGCGTTGTTTCCGAGGGAAACACCATATATTTT. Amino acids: CSVVSEGNTIYF.

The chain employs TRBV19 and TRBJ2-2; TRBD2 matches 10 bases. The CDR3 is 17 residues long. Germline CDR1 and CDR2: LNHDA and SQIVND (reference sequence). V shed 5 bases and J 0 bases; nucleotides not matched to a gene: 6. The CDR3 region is CASSSLAGATNTGELFF. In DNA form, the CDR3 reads TGTGCCAGTAGTTCGCTAGCGGGGGCCACGAACACCGGGGAGCTGTTTTTT.

The DNA of the CDR3 is TGTGCCAGCAGCTTAGCTGTCGGGAGCACTGAAGCTTTCTTT. Residues: CASSLAVGSTEAFF. This chain joins TRBV7-9 and TRBJ1-1; D is unresolved. V was cut by 0 bases and J by 4 bases, with 9 bases left in between. This CDR3 spans 14 amino acids. Germline-derived CDR1 and CDR2 are SEHNR and FQNEAQ (reference sequence).

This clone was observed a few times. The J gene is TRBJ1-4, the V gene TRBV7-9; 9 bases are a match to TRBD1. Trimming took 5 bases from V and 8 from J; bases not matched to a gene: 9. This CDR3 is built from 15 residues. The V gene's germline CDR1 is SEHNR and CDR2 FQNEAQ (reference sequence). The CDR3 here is CASSDRGSLWEKLFF. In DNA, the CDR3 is TGTGCCAGCAGCGACAGGGGGAGTTTATGGGAAAAACTGTTTTTT.

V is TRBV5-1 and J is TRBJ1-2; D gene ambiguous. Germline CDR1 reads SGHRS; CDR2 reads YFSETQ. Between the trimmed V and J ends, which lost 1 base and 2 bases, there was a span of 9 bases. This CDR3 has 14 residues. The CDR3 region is CASSLISENYGYTF. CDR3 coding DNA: TGCGCCAGCAGCTTGATATCAGAAAACTATGGCTACACCTTC.

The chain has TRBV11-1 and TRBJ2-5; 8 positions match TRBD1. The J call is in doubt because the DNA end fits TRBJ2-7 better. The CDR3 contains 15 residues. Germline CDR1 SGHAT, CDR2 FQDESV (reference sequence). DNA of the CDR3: TGTGCCAGCAGAAGTGCCGGGACAGGCGCCTACGAGCAGTACTTC. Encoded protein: CASRSAGTGAYEQYF.

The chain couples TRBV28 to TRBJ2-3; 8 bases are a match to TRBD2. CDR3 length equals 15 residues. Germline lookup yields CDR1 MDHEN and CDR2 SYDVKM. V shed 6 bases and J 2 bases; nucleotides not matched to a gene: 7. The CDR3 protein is CASSLAGSFTDTQYF. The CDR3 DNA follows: TGTGCCAGCAGCCTAGCGGGTTCTTTCACAGATACGCAGTATTTT. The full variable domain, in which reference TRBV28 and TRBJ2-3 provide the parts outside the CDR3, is DVKVTQSSRYLVKRTGEKVFLECVQDMDHENMFWYRQDPGLGLRLIYFSYDVKMKEKGDIPEGYSVSREKKERFSLILESASTNQTSMYLCASSLAGSFTDTQYFGPGTRLTVL.